This paragraph covers one T cell receptor (beta chain) sequence. A read error is possible here, since a much larger clone lies one base away. This specimen comes from a study of Graves' ophthalmopathy and Graves' hyperthyroidism. RNA transcripts provided the template for amplifying TCR beta CDR3 regions. Investigators did first-round RT-PCR with HTBI primers, then second-round multiplex PCR. TCRdb recomputed calls from the multiplex PCR reads with MiXCR, one row per CDR3 protein. The top ten clones hold approximately 40% of a sample with 220,000 or so distinct CDR3 sequences, about 22% of them seen once. Looked up from germline, CDR1 is SGHRS and CDR2 is YFSETQ. CDR3 length: 16 residues. V lost 0 bases, J lost 7 bases, and 11 bases stayed unmatched.

This chain uses TRBV5-1 with TRBJ1-2, with TRBD1 identical over 8 bases. Specimen: peripheral blood. The source is a woman in her 50s with Graves' ophthalmopathy. CDR3 in amino acids: CASSLDQGASGPGYTF. The CDR3 nucleotides read TGCGCCAGCAGCTTGGACCAGGGGGCCTCTGGGCCTGGCTACACCTTC.